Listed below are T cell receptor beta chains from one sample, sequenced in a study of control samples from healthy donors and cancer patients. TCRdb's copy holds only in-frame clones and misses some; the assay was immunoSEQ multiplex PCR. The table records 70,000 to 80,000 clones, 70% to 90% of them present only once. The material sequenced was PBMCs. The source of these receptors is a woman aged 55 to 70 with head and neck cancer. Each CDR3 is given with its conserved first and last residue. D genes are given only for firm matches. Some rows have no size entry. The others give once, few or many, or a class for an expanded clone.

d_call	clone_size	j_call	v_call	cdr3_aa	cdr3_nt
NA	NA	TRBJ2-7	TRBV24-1	CATSDNQGSLYEQYF	TGTGCCACCAGTGATAACCAGGGATCCCTCTACGAGCAGTACTTC
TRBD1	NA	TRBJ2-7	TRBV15	CATSRGQGAYEQYF	TGTGCCACCAGCAGGGGACAGGGGGCTTACGAGCAGTACTTC
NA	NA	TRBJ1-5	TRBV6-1	CASSEGGGALQPQHF	TGTGCCAGCAGTGAAGGAGGGGGGGCCCTTCAGCCCCAGCATTTT
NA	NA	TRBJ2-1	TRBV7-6	CASSLSPGSYNEQFF	TGTGCCAGCAGCTTATCCCCGGGATCCTACAATGAGCAGTTCTTC
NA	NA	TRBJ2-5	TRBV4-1	CASSQDNNLETQYF	TGCGCCAGCAGCCAAGATAACAATTTGGAGACCCAGTACTTC
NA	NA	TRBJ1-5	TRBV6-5	CASTPSGRGNQPQHF	TGTGCCAGCACTCCCTCAGGTAGGGGGAATCAGCCCCAGCATTTT
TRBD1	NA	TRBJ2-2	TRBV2	CASRRSTGALVNTGELFF	TGTGCCAGCAGGAGATCAACAGGGGCGCTAGTGAACACCGGGGAGCTGTTTTTT
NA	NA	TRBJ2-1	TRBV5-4	CASSPVNRDTNNEQFF	TGTGCCAGCAGCCCGGTTAACCGGGACACAAACAATGAGCAGTTCTTC
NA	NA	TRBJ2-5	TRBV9	CASSVDYTGTQYF	TGTGCCAGCAGCGTAGACTACACGGGGACCCAGTACTTC
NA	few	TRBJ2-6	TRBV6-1	CASSEIRGRGTGANVLTF	TGTGCCAGCAGTGAGATACGGGGGCGGGGTACTGGGGCCAACGTCCTGACTTTC
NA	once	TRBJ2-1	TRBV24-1	CATSDRDRYNEQFF	TGTGCCACCAGTGACAGAGACAGATACAATGAGCAGTTCTTC
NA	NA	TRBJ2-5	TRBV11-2	CASSRTGVQETQYF	TGTGCCAGCAGTCGGACGGGGGTCCAAGAGACCCAGTACTTC
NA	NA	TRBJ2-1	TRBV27	CASSHSIDGEQFF	TGTGCCAGCAGCCACTCAATAGATGGTGAGCAGTTCTTC
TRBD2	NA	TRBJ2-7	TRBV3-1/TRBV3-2	CASSQDMWREDEQYF	TGTGCCAGCAGCCAAGATATGTGGCGGGAGGACGAGCAGTACTTC
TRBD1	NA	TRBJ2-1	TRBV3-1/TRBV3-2	CASSQGSGQGYNEQFF	TGTGCCAGCAGCCAAGGATCGGGACAGGGCTACAATGAGCAGTTCTTC
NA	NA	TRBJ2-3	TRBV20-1	CSASSRSYTDTQYF	TGCAGTGCTAGTTCTCGATCCTACACAGATACGCAGTATTTT
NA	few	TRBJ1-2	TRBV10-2	CASSDGGNNYGYTF	TGCGCCAGCAGTGACGGGGGGAATAACTATGGCTACACCTTC
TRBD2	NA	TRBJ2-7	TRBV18	CASSGTSVTYEQYF	TGTGCCAGCAGCGGGACTAGCGTGACCTACGAGCAGTACTTC
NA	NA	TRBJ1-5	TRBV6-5	CATKSNSNQPQHF	TGTGCCACCAAAAGTAATAGCAATCAGCCCCAGCATTTT
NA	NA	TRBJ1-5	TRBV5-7	CASSLRGDISNQPQHF	TGTGCCAGCAGCTTGAGGGGGGACATTAGCAATCAGCCCCAGCATTTT
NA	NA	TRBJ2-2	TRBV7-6	CASSASTRRGTGELFF	TGTGCCAGCAGCGCCTCTACCCGCCGGGGCACCGGGGAGCTGTTTTTT
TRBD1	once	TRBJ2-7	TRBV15	CATSRDRPGQGGNTYF	TGTGCCACCAGCAGAGACCGACCGGGACAGGGCGGAAATACTTACTTC
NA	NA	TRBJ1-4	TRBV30	CAWSAVFDEKLFF	TGTGCCTGGAGTGCAGTGTTTGACGAAAAACTGTTTTTT
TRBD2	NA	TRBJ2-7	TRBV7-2	CASSWSGSTYEQYF	TGTGCCAGCAGCTGGAGCGGGAGCACCTACGAGCAGTACTTC
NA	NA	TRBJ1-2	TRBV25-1	CASSEPSYGYTF	TGTGCCAGCAGTGAACCCTCTTATGGCTACACCTTC
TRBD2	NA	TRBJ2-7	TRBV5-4	CASSPGTRGPGQQYF	TGTGCCAGCAGCCCCGGGACTAGGGGCCCTGGGCAGCAGTACTTC
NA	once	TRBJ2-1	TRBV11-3	CASSLLRDGEQFF	TGTGCCAGCAGCTTATTAAGGGACGGTGAGCAGTTCTTC
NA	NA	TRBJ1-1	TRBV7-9	CASSLGLGGAFF	TGTGCCAGCAGCTTAGGGCTCGGCGGGGCTTTCTTT
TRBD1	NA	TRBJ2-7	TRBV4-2	CASSQWTGSNYEQYF	TGTGCCAGCAGCCAGTGGACAGGGAGTAACTACGAGCAGTACTTC
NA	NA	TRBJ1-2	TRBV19	CASRPRTPNYGYTF	TGTGCCAGTAGGCCCCGGACACCGAACTATGGCTACACCTTC
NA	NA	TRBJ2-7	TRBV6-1	CASSERDYEQYF	TGTGCCAGCAGTGAACGGGACTACGAGCAGTACTTC
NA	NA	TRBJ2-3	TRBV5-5	CASSLDGPRTDTQYF	TGTGCCAGCAGCTTGGACGGGCCACGCACAGATACGCAGTATTTT
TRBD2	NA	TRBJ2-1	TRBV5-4	CASSLGISGNSYNEQFF	TGTGCCAGCAGCTTGGGAATTAGCGGGAATTCCTACAATGAGCAGTTCTTC
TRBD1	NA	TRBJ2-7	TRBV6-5	CASRFRDRGYEQYF	TGTGCCAGCAGATTCCGGGACAGGGGGTACGAGCAGTACTTC
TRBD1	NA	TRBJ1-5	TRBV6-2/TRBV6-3	CASTPGTGTVQPQHF	TGTGCCAGCACCCCGGGGACAGGGACGGTTCAGCCCCAGCATTTT
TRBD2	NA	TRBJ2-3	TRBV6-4	CASSGQAGGSLDTQYF	TGTGCCAGCAGTGGCCAAGCGGGAGGGTCATTAGATACGCAGTATTTT
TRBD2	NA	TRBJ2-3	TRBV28	CASSTYKSGGLLISTDTQYF	TGTGCCAGCAGTACCTATAAAAGCGGGGGACTACTAATTAGCACAGATACGCAGTATTTT
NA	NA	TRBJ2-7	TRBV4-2	CASRDLSSYEQYF	TGTGCCAGCAGGGACTTAAGCTCCTACGAGCAGTACTTC
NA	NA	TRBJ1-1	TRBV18	CASSPYSYNTEAFF	TGTGCCAGCTCACCATACAGCTATAACACTGAAGCTTTCTTT
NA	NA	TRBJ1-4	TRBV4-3	CASSQVTQPSTNEKLFF	TGCGCCAGCAGCCAAGTTACACAGCCTTCGACTAATGAAAAACTGTTTTTT
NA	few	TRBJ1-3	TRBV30	CAWSDIGNTIYF	TGTGCCTGGTCCGACATAGGAAACACCATATATTTT
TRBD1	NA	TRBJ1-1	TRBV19	CASSTQGALEAFF	TGTGCCAGTAGTACACAGGGGGCGCTTGAAGCTTTCTTT
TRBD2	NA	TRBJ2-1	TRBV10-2	CASSFDWREGRGVVDEQFF	TGCGCCAGCAGTTTTGACTGGCGGGAGGGCCGTGGGGTTGTCGATGAGCAGTTCTTC
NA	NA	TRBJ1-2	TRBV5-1	CASRDIRTNYGYTF	TGCGCCAGCAGGGACATACGGACGAACTATGGCTACACCTTC
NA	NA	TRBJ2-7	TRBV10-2	CASTTRDNYEQYF	TGCGCCAGCACTACCCGGGACAACTACGAGCAGTACTTC
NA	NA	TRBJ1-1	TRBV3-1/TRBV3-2	CASSQGGVLGTEAFF	TGTGCCAGCAGCCAAGGTGGGGTTTTAGGCACTGAAGCTTTCTTT
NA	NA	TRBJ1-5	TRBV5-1	CASMRGGHNQPQHF	TGCGCCAGCATGCGGGGGGGCCATAATCAGCCCCAGCATTTT
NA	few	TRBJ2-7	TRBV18	CASSPVRGREQYF	TGTGCCAGCTCACCCGTGAGGGGCCGGGAGCAGTACTTC
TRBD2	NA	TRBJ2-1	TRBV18	CASSPQREDEQFF	TGTGCCAGCTCACCCCAGCGGGAGGATGAGCAGTTCTTC